The clone carrying this TCR beta chain appeared a few times. This sample is drawn from a study of blood T cell repertoires in COVID-19. The CDR3 has 18 residues. CDR1 MGHRA and CDR2 YSYEKL come from the germline V gene. J gave up 8 bases and V 2 bases, and 16 bases lay outside the gene matches. Some clones are missing from TCRdb's copy, which holds only in-frame ones; the method was immunoSEQ multiplex PCR. The data contain 65,000 to 80,000 clones, around four fifths of them seen just once; the ten biggest clones take up 25% to 30%. This chain uses TRBV4-1 with TRBJ2-4, with TRBD1 matching over 9 bases. The source is a human donor in a cohort sampled during active COVID-19. Sequenced material: peripheral blood. CDR3 in amino acids: CASSQTGTGRGGPYIQYF. Here the CDR3 DNA reads TGCGCCAGCAGCCAAACCGGGACAGGGAGAGGTGGCCCCTACATTCAGTACTTC.